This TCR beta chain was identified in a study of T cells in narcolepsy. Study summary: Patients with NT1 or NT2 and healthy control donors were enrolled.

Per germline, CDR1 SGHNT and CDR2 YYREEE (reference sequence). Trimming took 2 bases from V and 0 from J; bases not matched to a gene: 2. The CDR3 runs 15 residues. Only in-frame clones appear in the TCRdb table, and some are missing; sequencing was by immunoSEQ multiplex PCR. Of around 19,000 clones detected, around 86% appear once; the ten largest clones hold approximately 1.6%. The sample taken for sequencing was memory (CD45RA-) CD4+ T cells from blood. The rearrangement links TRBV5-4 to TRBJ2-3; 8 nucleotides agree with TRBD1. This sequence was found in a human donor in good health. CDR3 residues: CASSFGQGSTDTQYF. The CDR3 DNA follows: TGTGCCAGCAGCTTTGGACAGGGTAGCACAGATACGCAGTATTTT.